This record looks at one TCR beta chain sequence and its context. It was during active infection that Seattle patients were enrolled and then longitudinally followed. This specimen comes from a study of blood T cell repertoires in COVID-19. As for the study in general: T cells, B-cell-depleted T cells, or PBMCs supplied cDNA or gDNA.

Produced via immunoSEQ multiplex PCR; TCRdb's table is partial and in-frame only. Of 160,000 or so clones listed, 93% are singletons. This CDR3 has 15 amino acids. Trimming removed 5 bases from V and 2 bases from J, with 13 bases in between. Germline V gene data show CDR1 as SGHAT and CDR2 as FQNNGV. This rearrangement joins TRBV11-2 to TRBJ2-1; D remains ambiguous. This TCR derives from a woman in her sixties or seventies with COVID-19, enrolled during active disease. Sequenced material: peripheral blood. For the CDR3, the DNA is TGTGCCAGCAGCCGAGACCTAGACCCCTACAATGAGCAGTTCTTC. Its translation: CASSRDLDPYNEQFF.